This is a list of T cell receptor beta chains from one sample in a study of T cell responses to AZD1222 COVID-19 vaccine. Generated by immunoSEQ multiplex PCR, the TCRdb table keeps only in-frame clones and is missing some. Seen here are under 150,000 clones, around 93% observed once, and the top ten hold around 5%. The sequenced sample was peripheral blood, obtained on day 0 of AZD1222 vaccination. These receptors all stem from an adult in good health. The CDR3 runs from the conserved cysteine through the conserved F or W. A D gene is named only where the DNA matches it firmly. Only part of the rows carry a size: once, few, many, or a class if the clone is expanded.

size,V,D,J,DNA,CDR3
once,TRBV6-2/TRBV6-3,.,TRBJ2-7,TGTGCCAGCAGTTGGGTACTCGGGACCTCCTACGAGCAGTACTTC,CASSWVLGTSYEQYF
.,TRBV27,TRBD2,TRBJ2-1,TGTGCCAGCAGGGGGGCGGGAGGGGGTAATGAGCAGTTCTTC,CASRGAGGGNEQFF
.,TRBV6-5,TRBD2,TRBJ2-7,TGTGCCAGCGTAGGACTAGCGGGTCAGAACTACGAGCAGTACTTC,CASVGLAGQNYEQYF
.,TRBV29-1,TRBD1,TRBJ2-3,TGCAGCGTTGTACAGGGGACAGATACGCAGTATTTT,CSVVQGTDTQYF
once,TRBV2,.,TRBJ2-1,TGTGCCAGCAGCCCCGGGGGTGAGCAGTTCTTC,CASSPGGEQFF
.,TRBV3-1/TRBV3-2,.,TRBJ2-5,TGTGCCAGCAGCCAAGAATACACAGAGACCCAGTACTTC,CASSQEYTETQYF
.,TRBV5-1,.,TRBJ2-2,TGCGCCAGCAGCTTGATCGGGATTGCCGGGGAGCTGTTTTTT,CASSLIGIAGELFF
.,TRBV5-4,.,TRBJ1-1,TGTGCCAGCATACAGGGAGGGACTGAAGCTTTCTTT,CASIQGGTEAFF
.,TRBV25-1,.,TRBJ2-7,TGTGCCAGCAGTAACTGGGGGGGGCTCGGTACGGACGAGCAGTACTTC,CASSNWGGLGTDEQYF
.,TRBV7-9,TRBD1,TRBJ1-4,TGTGCCAGCAGCCCGACAGGGGGCGGAGATGAAAAACTGTTTTTT,CASSPTGGGDEKLFF
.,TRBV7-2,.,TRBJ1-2,TGTGCCAGCAGCTTAGGTTGGGGGAACTATGGCTACACCTTC,CASSLGWGNYGYTF
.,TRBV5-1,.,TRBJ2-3,TGCGCCAGCAGCGGAACAGGGACTAGCACAGATACGCAGTATTTT,CASSGTGTSTDTQYF
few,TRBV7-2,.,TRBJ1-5,TGTGCCAGCAGCTTCGGGGGGCCCCAGCATTTT,CASSFGGPQHF
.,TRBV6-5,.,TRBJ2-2,TGTGCCAGCCGAGTGCCAGTAGCTTCCGGGGAGCTGTTTTTT,CASRVPVASGELFF
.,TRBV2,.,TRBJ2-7,TGTGCCAGCGCAACGGGCCCTGGGTCCTACGAGCAGTACTTC,CASATGPGSYEQYF
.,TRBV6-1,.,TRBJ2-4,TGTGCCAGCAGTGAAGCTGGAGGGTCCATTCAGTACTTC,CASSEAGGSIQYF
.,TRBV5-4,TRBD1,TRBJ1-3,TGTGCCAGCAGCTTTTACAGGGGTTCTGGAAACACCATATATTTT,CASSFYRGSGNTIYF
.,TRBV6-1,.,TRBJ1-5,TGTGCCAGCAGTGAAGCAGGGGGGGGGCAGCCCCAGCATTTT,CASSEAGGGQPQHF
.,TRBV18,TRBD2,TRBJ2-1,TGTGCCAGCTCACCCAACCCTAGCGGGAGTTACAATGAGCAGTTCTTC,CASSPNPSGSYNEQFF
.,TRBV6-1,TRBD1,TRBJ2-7,TGTGCCAGCAGTGACCGGGACAGGGGGCCGGGTTCCTACGAGCAGTACTTC,CASSDRDRGPGSYEQYF
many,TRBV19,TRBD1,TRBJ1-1,TGTGCCAGTAGTCCCAGGTGGACAGGGGGTATGAACACTGAAGCTTTCTTT,CASSPRWTGGMNTEAFF
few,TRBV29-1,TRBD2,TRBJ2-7,TGCAGCGTCAGCGGGAGGGCCCTCTACGAGCAGTACTTC,CSVSGRALYEQYF
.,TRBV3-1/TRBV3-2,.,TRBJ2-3,TGTGCCAGCAGCCGACGGGGCGGGCCGGGGCAGGCAGATACGCAGTATTTT,CASSRRGGPGQADTQYF